This TCR beta chain was captured by sequencing in a study of blood T cell repertoires in COVID-19. V lost 3 bases to trimming and J lost 4 bases; unmatched junction nucleotides: 5. Looked up from germline, CDR1 is MNHEY and CDR2 is SMNVEV (reference sequence). The CDR3 totals 14 residues. The method was immunoSEQ multiplex PCR; TCRdb's version includes in-frame clones alone and lacks a portion of them. The repertoire holds roughly 290,000 clones, with around 88% as singletons. The sequence was obtained from a woman aged 25 to 39 who had recovered from COVID-19. The V gene is TRBV27, the J gene TRBJ2-7, with TRBD1 matching over 8 bases. Sequencing was performed on peripheral blood. CDR3 in DNA: TGTGCCAGCAGTTTCCGACAGGGGATGTACGAGCAGTACTTC. Protein: CASSFRQGMYEQYF.